Below are 18 T cell receptor beta chains sequenced from a single sample in a study of CD8 T cells in ankylosing spondylitis. Study-wide findings and caveats: Typical of ankylosing spondylitis blood, it appeared, was a TCR beta motif of several highly homologous variants.

TCRdb recomputed calls from the 5' RACE reads with MiXCR, one row per CDR3 protein. The sample shows fewer than 250,000 distinct CDR3 sequences, approximately 20% of them seen only once. These receptors have no identified antigens. What was sequenced was blood, either unsorted or a sorted T cell fraction (not recorded which). The origin of the receptors is a male donor with ankylosing spondylitis.

In its sample, this clonotype was seen a few times. One end of the junction does not line up with germline, which may come from a read error. The chain is built from TRBV7-9 and TRBJ2-1; 7 positions match TRBD2. The CDR3 spans 11 residues. Germline CDR1 and CDR2: SEHNR and FQNEAQ (reference sequence). The DNA for the CDR3 is TGTGCCAGCAGCTTAGACGGGACTAATCTCTTC. Translating gives CASSLDGTNLF.

This clonotype was counted between two and nine times. This chain connects TRBV4-3 to TRBJ2-1; D is possibly TRBD1 (5 bases). This CDR3 is 16 amino acids long. Germline loops: CDR1 LGHNA, CDR2 YSLEER. V gave up 1 base and J gave up 4 bases, with 14 bases separating them. CDR3 in amino acids: CASSQAARGMYNEQFF. The CDR3 bases are TGCGCCAGCAGCCAAGCTGCAAGGGGAATGTACAATGAGCAGTTCTTC.

The chain couples TRBV7-9 to TRBJ2-7, with 7 bases matching TRBD1. CDR1 is SEHNR and CDR2 is FQNEAQ in the germline V gene (reference sequence). V lost 5 bases to trimming and J lost 3 bases; unmatched junction nucleotides: 10. The CDR3 loop spans 15 amino acids. The CDR3 region is CASSSSGTDDYEQYF. CDR3 nucleotides: TGTGCCAGCAGCAGCTCCGGGACAGATGACTACGAGCAGTACTTC.

This sequence joins TRBV27 and TRBJ2-7; 7 positions agree with TRBD1. Looked up from germline, CDR1 is MNHEY and CDR2 is SMNVEV (reference sequence). The CDR3 runs to 14 residues. V was pared by 5 bases and J by 6 bases, with 10 bases of the junction left unmatched. The DNA for the CDR3 is TGTGCCAGCAGTCCCGCCCCGGACAGGCCCGAGCAGTACTTC. Amino acid sequence: CASSPAPDRPEQYF.

The J gene is TRBJ2-1, the V gene TRBV7-2; 11 bases align to TRBD2. The V segment lost 5 bases and the J segment 5 bases; nucleotides outside the gene matches: 11. CDR1 SGHTA and CDR2 FQGNSA come from the germline V gene. This CDR3 region has 17 residues. The CDR3 here is CASSGTSGTSGHNEQFF. The CDR3 DNA sequence: TGTGCCAGCAGCGGGACCTCCGGGACTAGCGGACACAATGAGCAGTTCTTC.

CDR3 nucleotides: TGTGCCAGTAGTATGGGGGAATCGGAAGCTTTCTTT. It codes for CASSMGESEAFF. The chain has TRBV19 and TRBJ1-1, with D perhaps TRBD1 (5 bases). Germline V lookup: CDR1 LNHDA, CDR2 SQIVND (reference sequence). Trimming removed 3 bases from V and 8 bases from J, with 10 bases in between. The CDR3 length is 12 residues. Supplemented by reference TRBV19 and TRBJ1-1, the full variable domain reads DGGITQSPKYLFRKEGQNVTLSCEQNLNHDAMYWYRQDPGQGLRLIYYSQIVNDFQKGDIAEGYSVSREKKESFPLTVTSAQKNPTAFYLCASSMGESEAFFGQGTRLTVV.

This sequence joins TRBV28 and TRBJ2-5; D is perhaps TRBD2 (5 bases). Looked up from germline, CDR1 is MDHEN and CDR2 is SYDVKM. V lost 3 bases to trimming and J lost 1 base, with 9 bases between them. The CDR3 loop spans 14 amino acids. In nucleotides, the CDR3 is TGTGCCAGCAGTTTGTCGGACTCCCAAGAGACCCAGTACTTC. It codes for CASSLSDSQETQYF.

V is TRBV6-1 and J is TRBJ1-1; D is uncertain. In germline, CDR1 is MNHNS, CDR2 SASEGT. Trimming left V 2 bases short and J 1 base short, with 14 bases between. The CDR3 spans 16 residues. CDR3 amino acids: CASSETEGHGNTEAFF. The CDR3 DNA follows: TGTGCCAGCAGTGAAACGGAGGGCCATGGGAACACTGAAGCTTTCTTT.

In its sample, this clonotype was seen a few times. V and J are TRBV7-6 and TRBJ2-5; TRBD1 agrees at 7 bases. Looked up from germline, CDR1 is SGHVS and CDR2 is FNYEAQ. CDR3 size: 15 residues. The V gene end was trimmed by 4 bases and the J gene end by 4 bases; junction bases not matched to a gene: 9. The CDR3 region is CASSYPTGSPETQYF. The CDR3 DNA reads TGTGCCAGCAGCTATCCGACAGGGTCCCCAGAGACCCAGTACTTC. Together with reference TRBV7-6 and TRBJ2-5, the CDR3 gives the full variable domain: GAGVSQSPRYKVTKRGQDVALRCDPISGHVSLYWYRQALGQGPEFLTYFNYEAQQDKSGLPNDRFSAERPEGSISTLTIQRTEQRDSAMYRCASSYPTGSPETQYFGPGTRLLVL.

This chain joins TRBV4-1 and TRBJ1-3; tentatively, D is TRBD1 (5 bases). V shed 0 bases and J shed 2 bases, with 8 bases lying between them. CDR3 length: 15 residues. Germline V gene sequence: CDR1 MGHRA, CDR2 YSYEKL. As DNA, the CDR3 is TGCGCCAGCAGCCAAGAAGGGGTTACTGGAAACACCATATATTTT. Amino acid sequence: CASSQEGVTGNTIYF.

This clonotype has just a few counts. The V call is TRBV4-1, the J call TRBJ1-2; perhaps TRBD1 as D (5 bases). The CDR3 covers 15 residues. Germline lookup yields CDR1 MGHRA and CDR2 YSYEKL. V was shortened by 1 base and J by 4 bases, with 13 bases between the two germline ends. The CDR3 DNA is TGCGCCAGCAGCCAAGGGAACGGGGCGGGCTATGGCTACACCTTC. Translating it yields CASSQGNGAGYGYTF.

This clonotype turned up a few times. The chain links TRBV7-9 to TRBJ2-3; either TRBD1 or TRBD2 may fit D (5 bases each). V lost 5 bases and J 2 bases, leaving 23 bases between the germline ends. Per germline, CDR1 SEHNR and CDR2 FQNEAQ (reference sequence). CDR3 length: 18 amino acids. The CDR3 spells CASSPLEVTGPLTDTQYF. CDR3 bases: TGTGCCAGCAGCCCGTTGGAAGTTACGGGACCTCTCACAGATACGCAGTATTTT.

This clonotype has only a few counts. The CDR3 loop reads CASSQAGSGRETHEQYF. The DNA for the CDR3 is TGTGCCAGCAGCCAGGCAGGATCTGGGCGGGAGACCCACGAGCAGTACTTC. The V call is TRBV3-1, the J call TRBJ2-7; TRBD2 matches 7 bases. The length of the CDR3 is 17 residues. Germline V gene lookup returns CDR1 LGHDT and CDR2 YNNKEL (reference sequence). V shed 3 bases and J 5 bases; nucleotides not matched to a gene: 16.

This clonotype has just a few counts. The rearrangement links TRBV20-1 to TRBJ2-1; D assignment may be TRBD1 or TRBD2 (5 bases each). Per germline, CDR1 DFQATT and CDR2 SNEGSKA (reference sequence). This CDR3 has 14 amino acids. Between the trimmed V and J ends, which lost 0 bases and 4 bases, there was a span of 10 bases. CDR3 sequence: CSAREWGGYNEQFF. The CDR3 DNA is TGCAGTGCTAGAGAGTGGGGCGGGTACAATGAGCAGTTCTTC.

This clonotype was found a few times. The chain has TRBV7-2 and TRBJ2-7, with D possibly TRBD2 on 6 matching bases. Trimming pared 5 bases from V and 4 bases from J, leaving 12 bases between. Germline CDR1 and CDR2: SGHTA and FQGNSA. The CDR3 is made up of 13 amino acids. The chain's CDR3 is CASSHQGGYEQYF. In nucleotides, the CDR3 is TGTGCCAGCAGCCATCAAGGAGGGTACGAGCAGTACTTC.

In its sample, this clonotype was seen a few times. The chain is built from TRBV30 and TRBJ1-1; no clear D. Germline CDR1 and CDR2: GTSNPN and SVGIG (reference sequence). Trimming took 2 bases from V and 2 from J, leaving 9 bases between them. The CDR3 is 13 amino acids. The CDR3 loop is CAWSPGHNTEAFF. The CDR3 DNA reads as TGTGCCTGGAGTCCGGGCCATAACACTGAAGCTTTCTTT.

CDR3 DNA sequence: TGTGCCAGCTCACCCCCCGGGACGGTGGTGGGCACAGATACGCAGTATTTT. This translates into CASSPPGTVVGTDTQYF. V is TRBV18 and J is TRBJ2-3; D is possibly TRBD1 or TRBD2 (5 bases each). The CDR3 covers 17 residues. CDR1 and CDR2 (germline): KGHSH, LQKENI. Trimming took off 3 bases at V and 1 base at J, with 17 bases between the two ends.

As to this clonotype: This may stem from a read error, because a much larger clone lies one nucleotide away. The missing conserved phenylalanine or tryptophan at the end of this CDR3 makes a read error likely. V usage is TRBV4-1 and J usage is TRBJ2-1; 11 bases are shared with TRBD1. V was clipped by 5 bases and J by 4 bases; unmatched bases: 4. The germline V gene has CDR1 MGHRA and CDR2 YSYEKL. This CDR3 has 15 amino acids. CDR3 nucleotide sequence: TGCGCCAGCAGCAACCGGGACAGGGGGTACAATGAGCAGTTCATC. Its protein is CASSNRDRGYNEQFI.